The 21 T cell receptor beta chains given below trace back to one sample, sequenced in a study of regulatory T cells in long-lasting Graves disease. Time point in this sample: persistent/refractory GD, antithyroid drugs over 5 years with positive TRAb. PBMC-extracted RNA yielded the TCR library. Investigators prepared the TCR beta libraries by applying iRepertoire HTBI primers and Arm-PCR of CDR3 regions. TCRdb re-called the multiplex PCR reads with MiXCR, one entry per CDR3 protein. Here the sample spans 430,000 or so distinct CDR3 sequences, over 20% being singletons. Sequences were derived from peripheral blood mononuclear cells (PBMCs), sampled when the disease was refractory, from a patient treated with antithyroid drugs. The receptor set was obtained from a female donor with Graves disease.

J is TRBJ2-7 and V is TRBV6-5; D tentatively reads TRBD1 or TRBD2 (5 bases each). CDR3 length: 17 amino acids. Deletions cut 0 bases from V and 3 bases from J, with 18 bases between. Germline V gene sequence: CDR1 MNHEY, CDR2 SVGAGI. In nucleotides, the CDR3 is TGTGCCAGCAGTTACTCGAAGGGGTGGGAGACGGGCTACGAGCAGTACTTC. Translating gives CASSYSKGWETGYEQYF.

This chain joins TRBV30 and TRBJ2-2; 7 nucleotides agree with TRBD2. CDR3 length: 15 residues. Unmatched junction bases numbered 13, after V lost 6 bases and J lost 6 bases. Germline V gene data show CDR1 as GTSNPN and CDR2 as SVGIG (reference sequence). The CDR3 protein is CACRPGLVSAGELFF. DNA for the CDR3: TGTGCCTGTCGGCCAGGACTAGTTAGCGCCGGGGAGCTGTTTTTT.

This clonotype has ten or more counts. CDR3 in DNA: TGTGCCAGCAGCTTGTCTCGGGACAGTCGTAATGAAAAACTGTTTTTT. Protein: CASSLSRDSRNEKLFF. The rearrangement joins TRBV7-8 to TRBJ1-4; 7 bases match TRBD1. This CDR3 is built from 16 residues. V lost 3 bases to trimming and J lost 4 bases; unmatched junction nucleotides: 8. Germline values: CDR1 SGHVS, CDR2 FQNEAQ.

With respect to this clonotype: A much larger clone is a single base away; this may be a read error. V and J are TRBV28 and TRBJ1-1, with 7 bases lining up with TRBD1. The CDR3 totals 15 residues. Trimming took 7 bases from V and 6 from J; bases not matched to a gene: 14. Germline CDR1 and CDR2: MDHEN and SYDVKM. CDR3: CASKVQGNSFAEAFF. CDR3 DNA: TGTGCCAGCAAGGTACAGGGGAACTCCTTCGCTGAAGCTTTCTTT.

This clonotype came up many times. The chain combines TRBV15 with TRBJ1-5; D gene uncertain. Germline CDR1 and CDR2: LNHNV and YYDKDF (reference sequence). The CDR3 covers 15 residues. V lost 0 bases and J lost 4, with 10 bases in between. In DNA, the CDR3 is TGTGCCACCAGCAGAGATCAAGGGAGAAATCAGCCCCAGCATTTT. Translation gives CATSRDQGRNQPQHF.

This chain's CDR3 is CASSLVRHSTDTQYF. DNA of the CDR3: TGTGCCAGCAGCTTAGTGCGCCACAGCACAGATACGCAGTATTTT. The genes are TRBV7-2 and TRBJ2-3; D is unclear. Germline-derived CDR1 and CDR2 are SGHTA and FQGNSA. With 1 base removed from V and 0 bases from J, the gap between germline ends came to 8 bases. The CDR3 has 15 residues.

This clonotype was seen at least ten times. The chain links TRBV7-2 to TRBJ2-7, with D uncertain. The germline gives CDR1 SGHTA, CDR2 FQGNSA. V shed 5 bases and J shed 2 bases, with 13 bases lying between them. CDR3 size: 14 residues. The CDR3 spells CASSPQSSTYEQYF. CDR3 nucleotides: TGTGCCAGCAGCCCACAGTCCTCAACCTACGAGCAGTACTTC.

This clonotype was picked up many times. The chain couples TRBV11-1 to TRBJ2-5; D uncertain. The CDR3 is 13 residues long. Germline CDR1 SGHAT, CDR2 FQDESV (reference sequence). V was trimmed by 2 bases and J by 5 bases, leaving 9 bases between them. CDR3 in amino acids: CASSLNPAETQYF. The CDR3 DNA is TGTGCCAGCAGCTTAAACCCGGCGGAGACCCAGTACTTC. Full variable domain (rest looked up from reference TRBV11-1 and TRBJ2-5): EAEVAQSPRYKITEKSQAVAFWCDPISGHATLYWYRQILGQGPELLVQFQDESVVDDSQLPKDRFSAERLKGVDSTLKIQPAELGDSAMYLCASSLNPAETQYFGPGTRLLVL.

This clonotype was counted at least ten times. The genes are TRBV20-1 and TRBJ2-5; TRBD2 is a possible D gene (6 bases). The CDR3 sequence is 15 residues long. V was pared by 0 bases and J by 5 bases, with 16 bases between. Germline V gene data show CDR1 as DFQATT and CDR2 as SNEGSKA (reference sequence). The CDR3: CSARDLGRSGETQYF. DNA for the CDR3: TGCAGTGCTAGAGATCTCGGGAGATCTGGGGAGACCCAGTACTTC.

This clonotype was detected ten times or more. The V call is TRBV7-6, the J call TRBJ2-7; 7 bases map to TRBD1. CDR1 and CDR2 (germline): SGHVS, FNYEAQ. The junction had 7 bases not matched to a gene; V was cut back by 1 base and J by 4 bases. The length of the CDR3 is 15 residues. CDR3: CASSLGDGTAYEQYF. In DNA form, the CDR3 reads TGTGCCAGCAGCTTAGGCGATGGGACAGCATACGAGCAGTACTTC.

J is TRBJ2-1 and V is TRBV28; D possibly corresponds to TRBD2 (6 bases). Trimming cost V 5 bases and J 10 bases, with 18 bases left between them. The CDR3 consists of 14 residues. CDR1 and CDR2 (germline): MDHEN, SYDVKM. This CDR3 is CASSGDPISGEQFF. The CDR3 DNA follows: TGTGCCAGCAGTGGAGACCCAATTAGCGGAGAGCAGTTCTTC.

This clonotype was seen many times. This chain connects TRBV6-1 to TRBJ2-7; 8 positions match TRBD2. Losses at the gene ends were 6 bases for V and 5 bases for J; bases not matched to a gene: 9. Germline CDR1 and CDR2: MNHNS and SASEGT. The CDR3 is 14 residues long. CDR3 sequence: CASSRAGVSHEQYF. DNA for the CDR3: TGTGCCAGCAGCCGAGCGGGAGTCAGCCACGAGCAGTACTTC.

About this clonotype itself: A read error is possible here, since a much larger clone lies one base away. Since no conserved phenylalanine or tryptophan closes the CDR3, a read error is the likely cause. DNA for the CDR3: TGTGCCAGCAGTTTAGGGAGTTACACGAACACTGAAGCTTTCCTT. The encoded protein is CASSLGSYTNTEAFL. The V and J genes are TRBV27 and TRBJ1-1; D is unresolved. The CDR3 is 15 amino acids. V lost 2 bases and J lost 1, with 11 bases in between. The germline gives CDR1 MNHEY, CDR2 SMNVEV (reference sequence).

This clonotype was observed many times. The V and J genes are TRBV28 and TRBJ2-6; no firm D call. Germline V gene lookup returns CDR1 MDHEN and CDR2 SYDVKM. The CDR3 length is 14 residues. V was trimmed by 3 bases and J by 7 bases, leaving 10 bases between them. The CDR3 bases are TGTGCCAGCAGTTTTAGGAAAGGTGCCAACGTCCTGACTTTC. Protein: CASSFRKGANVLTF.

This clonotype has just a few counts. The chain links TRBV7-7 to TRBJ1-5; no definite D call. Germline V gene data show CDR1 as SSHAT and CDR2 as FNYEAQ (reference sequence). The germline V and J ends were trimmed by 6 bases and 0 bases, with 15 bases remaining between them. The CDR3 totals 16 residues. As DNA, the CDR3 is TGTGCCAGCAGTTATCGACGGATCTATAGCAATCAGCCCCAGCATTTT. The encoded protein is CASSYRRIYSNQPQHF.

This clonotype appeared many times. The rearrangement uses TRBV29-1 and TRBJ1-1; D gene unclear. There are 13 residues in the CDR3. The V end lost 7 bases, the J end lost 5 bases, and 17 bases lay between the germline ends. CDR1 and CDR2 from the germline V gene are SQVTM and ANQGSEA. DNA for the CDR3: TGCAGCGCAGTTCGTATATTTGGGACTGAAGCTTTCTTT. Protein product: CSAVRIFGTEAFF. The variable domain in full, completed from reference TRBV29-1 and TRBJ1-1, reads SAVISQKPSRDICQRGTSLTIQCQVDSQVTMMFWYRQQPGQSLTLIATANQGSEATYESGFVIDKFPISRPNLTFSTLTVSNMSPEDSSIYLCSAVRIFGTEAFFGQGTRLTVV.

This clonotype was found a few times. A much larger clone differs by one base, so this may be a read error. The CDR3 carries no conserved terminal phenylalanine or tryptophan, so it likely arises from a read error. V is TRBV29-1 and J is TRBJ1-1, with D hard to call. Trimming took 6 bases from V and 6 from J, leaving 14 bases between them. Looked up from germline, CDR1 is SQVTM and CDR2 is ANQGSEA. This CDR3 spans 12 amino acids. The CDR3 here is CSVIDVGAEAFL. CDR3 DNA sequence: TGCAGCGTCATTGACGTTGGCGCTGAAGCTTTCCTT.

This clonotype was picked up many times. J is TRBJ2-2 and V is TRBV6-1; D is undetermined. Trimming removed 9 bases at V and 0 bases at J, with 8 bases between. This CDR3 is 13 amino acids long. Per the germline V gene, CDR1 is MNHNS and CDR2 is SASEGT. DNA for the CDR3: TGTGCCAGTAGAACCCCGAACACCGGGGAGCTGTTTTTT. Residues: CASRTPNTGELFF.

This sequence joins TRBV7-2 and TRBJ2-3, with D tentatively TRBD2 (5 bases). This CDR3 comprises 14 residues. The V gene lost 5 bases and the J gene lost 2 bases, with 11 bases spanning the gap. Germline CDR1 reads SGHTA; CDR2 reads FQGNSA. In DNA form, the CDR3 reads TGTGCCAGCAGCCGAGGGAGAGTCACAGATACGCAGTATTTT. Protein sequence: CASSRGRVTDTQYF. Complete variable domain (other parts from reference TRBV7-2 and TRBJ2-3): GAGVSQSPSNKVTEKGKDVELRCDPISGHTALYWYRQSLGQGLEFLIYFQGNSAPDKSGLPSDRFSAERTGGSVSTLTIQRTQQEDSAVYLCASSRGRVTDTQYFGPGTRLTVL.

The rearrangement joins TRBV20-1 to TRBJ2-5; D remains unclear. Trimming left V 5 bases short and J 4 bases short, with 14 bases between. CDR3 length equals 13 residues. Germline values: CDR1 DFQATT, CDR2 SNEGSKA (reference sequence). In DNA, the CDR3 is TGCAGTGCTGCGGTCGACGCGGTAGAGACCCAGTACTTC. It is translated as CSAAVDAVETQYF.

This rearrangement joins TRBV20-1 to TRBJ1-5; D possibly corresponds to TRBD1 (5 bases). This CDR3 contains 16 residues. Germline assignment: CDR1 DFQATT and CDR2 SNEGSKA (reference sequence). Trimming left V 3 bases short and J 1 base short, with 16 bases between. CDR3 region: CSARGTWEESNQPQHF. Here the CDR3 DNA reads TGCAGTGCTAGGGGGACTTGGGAAGAGAGCAATCAGCCCCAGCATTTT.